These 5 T cell receptor beta chains were all obtained from the same sample, sequenced in a study of cytomegalovirus exposure and HLA in healthy donors. Primers included in the PCR were 60 Vbeta and 13 Jbeta primers. Sequencing was performed with immunoSEQ multiplex PCR; in TCRdb, only in-frame clones are kept and a portion is missing. The sample yields fewer than 150,000 clones, under 80% seen once. Sequenced material: PBMCs. These receptors were collected from a male donor in good health and CMV-seronegative.

V usage is TRBV30 and J usage is TRBJ1-3; tentatively, D is TRBD1 (5 bases). Trimming removed 4 bases from V and 7 bases from J, with 8 bases in between. This CDR3 has 11 residues. Germline V gene data show CDR1 as GTSNPN and CDR2 as SVGIG (reference sequence). This chain's CDR3 is CAWTQANTIYF. The CDR3 nucleotides are TGTGCCTGGACACAGGCTAACACCATATATTTT.

To note about this clone: Other DNA sequences in this specimen translate into the identical CDR3. The rearrangement uses TRBV27 and TRBJ1-1, with 7 nucleotides matching TRBD1. Unmatched junction bases numbered 1, after V lost 5 bases and J lost 1 base. Germline CDR1 MNHEY, CDR2 SMNVEV (reference sequence). The CDR3 spans 13 residues. CDR3 DNA: TGTGCCAGCAGTCGACAGGGGAACACTGAAGCTTTCTTT. It encodes CASSRQGNTEAFF.

This chain uses TRBV5-1 with TRBJ2-3; TRBD1 matches at 9 bases. The CDR3 contains 15 residues. V was clipped by 5 bases and J by 8 bases; unmatched bases: 12. Germline-derived CDR1 and CDR2 are SGHRS and YFSETQ. The CDR3 loop is CASSQEGQGGGTQYF. DNA for the CDR3: TGCGCCAGCAGTCAGGAGGGACAGGGAGGTGGTACGCAGTATTTT.

The J gene is TRBJ2-7, the V gene TRBV7-6; 9 bases map to TRBD2. Germline CDR1 SGHVS, CDR2 FNYEAQ. The CDR3 is made up of 13 amino acids. With 3 bases clipped from V and 9 bases from J, the junction kept 6 bases outside the gene matches. The CDR3 reads CASSLGLAGGQYF. CDR3 coding DNA: TGTGCCAGCAGCTTGGGACTAGCCGGTGGGCAGTACTTC.

The gene calls are TRBV7-2 and TRBJ2-2, with TRBD2 matching over 7 bases. CDR1 and CDR2 from the germline V gene are SGHTA and FQGNSA. The CDR3 has 16 residues. J was trimmed by 6 bases and V by 5 bases; bases with no gene match: 12. The CDR3, as DNA: TGTGCCAGCAGCCCGGAGGGAGGGTGGCCGGCCGGGGAGCTGTTTTTT. Residues: CASSPEGGWPAGELFF.